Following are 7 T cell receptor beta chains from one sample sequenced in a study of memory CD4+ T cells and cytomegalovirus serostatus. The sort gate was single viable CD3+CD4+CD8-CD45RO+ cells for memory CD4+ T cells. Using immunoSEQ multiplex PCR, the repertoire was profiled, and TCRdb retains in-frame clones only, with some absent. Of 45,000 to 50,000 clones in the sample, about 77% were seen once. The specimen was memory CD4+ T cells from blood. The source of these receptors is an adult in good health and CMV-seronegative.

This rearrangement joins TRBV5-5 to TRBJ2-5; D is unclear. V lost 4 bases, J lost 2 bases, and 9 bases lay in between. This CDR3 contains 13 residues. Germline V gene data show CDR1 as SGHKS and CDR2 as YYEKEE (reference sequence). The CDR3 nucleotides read TGTGCCAGCAGCCCGTGGGGTCAAGAGACCCAGTACTTC. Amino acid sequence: CASSPWGQETQYF.

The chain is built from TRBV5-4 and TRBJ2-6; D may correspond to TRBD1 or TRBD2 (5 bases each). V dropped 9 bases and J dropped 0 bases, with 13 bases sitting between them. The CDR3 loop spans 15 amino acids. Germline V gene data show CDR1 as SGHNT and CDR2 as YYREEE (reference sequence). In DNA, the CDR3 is TGTGCCATAGATGAGGGGCTCTCTGGGGCCAACGTCCTGACTTTC. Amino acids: CAIDEGLSGANVLTF.

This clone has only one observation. The CDR3 coding sequence is TGTGCCAGCAGTGATCGAGAGGCACCACCCCCTAATTCACCCCTCCACTTT. Translation: CASSDREAPPPNSPLHF. This chain uses TRBV6-4 with TRBJ1-6; D remains ambiguous. Germline V CDR1 and CDR2: MRHNA, SNTAGT. V dropped 3 bases and J dropped 6 bases, with 18 bases sitting between them. This CDR3 has 17 amino acids.

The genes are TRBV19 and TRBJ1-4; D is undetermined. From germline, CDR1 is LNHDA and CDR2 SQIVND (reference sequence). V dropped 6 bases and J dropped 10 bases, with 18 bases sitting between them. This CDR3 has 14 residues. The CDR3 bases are TGTGCCAGTAGCCACGGGATTGAGATAGGAAAACTGTTTTTT. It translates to CASSHGIEIGKLFF.

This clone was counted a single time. Written as DNA, the CDR3 is TGTGCCAGCAGTGTGGCTAGCGGCCCTTATAATACGCAGTATTTT. It encodes CASSVASGPYNTQYF. This chain connects TRBV2 to TRBJ2-3; 7 nucleotides line up with TRBD2. Germline assignment: CDR1 SNHLY and CDR2 FYNNEI. This CDR3 region has 15 residues. V was clipped by 4 bases and J by 7 bases; unmatched bases: 11.

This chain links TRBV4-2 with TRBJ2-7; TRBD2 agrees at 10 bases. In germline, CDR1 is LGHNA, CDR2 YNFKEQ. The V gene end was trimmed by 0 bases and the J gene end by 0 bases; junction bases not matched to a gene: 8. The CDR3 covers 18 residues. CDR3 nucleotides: TGTGCCAGCAGCCAAGAAAGAGGCCTAGCGGGGGCCTCCTACGAGCAGTACTTC. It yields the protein CASSQERGLAGASYEQYF.

DNA for the CDR3: TGTGCCAGCAGTGAGGAGAACACAGATACGCAGTATTTT. Translated: CASSEENTDTQYF. This chain links TRBV2 with TRBJ2-3; D unresolved. V dropped 3 bases and J dropped 2 bases, with 6 bases sitting between them. The CDR3 is made up of 13 amino acids. Germline V gene lookup returns CDR1 SNHLY and CDR2 FYNNEI.